This TCR beta chain was captured by sequencing in a study of T-cell reconstitution after alpha-beta-depleted transplantation in children. This CDR3 comprises 13 residues. From germline, CDR1 is SQVTM and CDR2 ANQGSEA. V lost 0 bases and J lost 5; bases outside the gene matches: 2. Unique molecular identifiers featured in how the TCRbeta library was prepared. In TCRdb, the PCR reads were re-called with MiXCR into one record per CDR3 protein. The sample consists of 500,000 to 600,000 distinct CDR3 sequences, 30% to 35% of them appearing once. The chain has TRBV29-1 and TRBJ1-2, with 8 bases aligning to TRBD1. The material sequenced was PBMCs from the stem cell graft donor, taken from the stem cell graft. The sequence derives from a human donor who donated a stem cell graft to a child with aplastic anemia. Here the CDR3 DNA reads TGCAGCGTTGAAGATGGGACAGGATATGGCTACACCTTC. Amino acid sequence: CSVEDGTGYGYTF.